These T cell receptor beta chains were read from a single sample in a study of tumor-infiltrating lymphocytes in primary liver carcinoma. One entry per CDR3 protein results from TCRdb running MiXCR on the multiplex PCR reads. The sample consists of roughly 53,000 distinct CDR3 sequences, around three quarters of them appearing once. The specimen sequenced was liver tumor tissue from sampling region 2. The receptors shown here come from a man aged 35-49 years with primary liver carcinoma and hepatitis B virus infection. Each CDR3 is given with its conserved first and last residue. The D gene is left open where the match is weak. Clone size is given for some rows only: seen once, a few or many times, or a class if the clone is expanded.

cdr3_nt: TGTGCCAGCAGTTACGGTGGGGCCAGGGCGTTGATGAATGAGCAGTTCTTC
cdr3_aa: CASSYGGARALMNEQFF
j_call: TRBJ2-1
d_call: NA
clone_size: NA
v_call: TRBV6-6

cdr3_nt: TGTGACAGCAGTTCGGGGTCTAGCGCCTTCTTC
cdr3_aa: CDSSSGSSAFF
j_call: TRBJ2-5
d_call: NA
clone_size: NA
v_call: TRBV12-3/TRBV12-4

cdr3_nt: TGTGCCGGCACCGAACCGGGACTGGCTTTTTACGAACAGTACTTC
cdr3_aa: CAGTEPGLAFYEQYF
j_call: TRBJ2-7
d_call: NA
clone_size: NA
v_call: TRBV12-3/TRBV12-4

cdr3_nt: TGTGTCAGCAGTTTAAGGGGGTGCTGGAGGGACGAGCAGTACTTC
cdr3_aa: CVSSLRGCWRDEQYF
j_call: TRBJ2-7
d_call: NA
clone_size: NA
v_call: TRBV28

cdr3_nt: TGTGCCAGCAGCCTCACTATCGGCTTCGAGGATATGCAGTATTTT
cdr3_aa: CASSLTIGFEDMQYF
j_call: TRBJ2-3
d_call: NA
clone_size: NA
v_call: TRBV11-2

cdr3_nt: TGTGTTAGTGGTTCCACTGGACACCAGAACACTGAAGCTTTCTTT
cdr3_aa: CVSGSTGHQNTEAFF
j_call: TRBJ1-1
d_call: NA
clone_size: once
v_call: TRBV12-5

cdr3_nt: TGTGCCAGCAGCCCACGGGCAAGCGATATATCCGGGGAGCTGTTTTTT
cdr3_aa: CASSPRASDISGELFF
j_call: TRBJ2-2
d_call: NA
clone_size: NA
v_call: TRBV11-2

cdr3_nt: TGTGCCTGGGCGGTCGGGAACTTGTGGGAGACCCAGTACTTC
cdr3_aa: CAWAVGNLWETQYF
j_call: TRBJ2-5
d_call: NA
clone_size: NA
v_call: TRBV30

cdr3_nt: TGCAGCGTGGATTCGACAATCCAAGAGACCCAGTACTTC
cdr3_aa: CSVDSTIQETQYF
j_call: TRBJ2-5
d_call: NA
clone_size: NA
v_call: TRBV29-1

cdr3_nt: TGTGCCAGCTTTACAGGGGGCGCAATCTACGAGCAGTACTTC
cdr3_aa: CASFTGGAIYEQYF
j_call: TRBJ2-7
d_call: TRBD1
clone_size: NA
v_call: TRBV7-9

cdr3_nt: TGCGCCAGCAGCCAAGGTCCCGTGACCTCCAAAGTCCGGGAGCTGTTTTTT
cdr3_aa: CASSQGPVTSKVRELFF
j_call: TRBJ2-2
d_call: NA
clone_size: many
v_call: TRBV4-1

cdr3_nt: TGTGCCATCAGTTTGGGACAGTACCAAGAGACCCAGAACTTC
cdr3_aa: CAISLGQYQETQNF
j_call: TRBJ2-5
d_call: TRBD1
clone_size: NA
v_call: TRBV10-3

cdr3_nt: TGCAGCGGATTGCCGGGACATGGGGTGGTTGAACAGTTCTTC
cdr3_aa: CSGLPGHGVVEQFF
j_call: TRBJ2-1
d_call: NA
clone_size: NA
v_call: TRBV29-1

cdr3_nt: TGTGCCAGCAGCTACTGGAACAGACCTAACTATGGCTACACCTTC
cdr3_aa: CASSYWNRPNYGYTF
j_call: TRBJ1-2
d_call: NA
clone_size: NA
v_call: TRBV12-3/TRBV12-4

cdr3_nt: TGTGTCAGCAGTAAGACTAGGGCAGATACGCAGTATTTC
cdr3_aa: CVSSKTRADTQYF
j_call: TRBJ2-3
d_call: NA
clone_size: NA
v_call: TRBV6-5

cdr3_nt: TGTACCAGTAGTATGAGGACTAGTAATCGGCAATTCTTC
cdr3_aa: CTSSMRTSNRQFF
j_call: TRBJ2-1
d_call: TRBD2
clone_size: NA
v_call: TRBV19

cdr3_nt: TGTGCCAGGGTGAACCTGTACTCCGACAATGAGCAGTTCTTC
cdr3_aa: CARVNLYSDNEQFF
j_call: TRBJ2-1
d_call: NA
clone_size: NA
v_call: TRBV6-6

cdr3_nt: TGTGCCAGCAGCCCTATAGGAGGGGTTGAATCATGGCAGTACTTC
cdr3_aa: CASSPIGGVESWQYF
j_call: TRBJ2-7
d_call: NA
clone_size: NA
v_call: TRBV28

cdr3_nt: TGTGCCAGTAGAAATATGGAAAGCAATCAGCCCCAGCATTTT
cdr3_aa: CASRNMESNQPQHF
j_call: TRBJ1-5
d_call: NA
clone_size: NA
v_call: TRBV6-5

cdr3_nt: TGTGCCGGCAGCCCCGGGACTGCGCGTGGTACCCAGTACTTC
cdr3_aa: CAGSPGTARGTQYF
j_call: TRBJ2-5
d_call: NA
clone_size: NA
v_call: TRBV11-3

cdr3_nt: TGTGCCAGCAGTTTTGAGGGAGAGGTCCAGTACTTC
cdr3_aa: CASSFEGEVQYF
j_call: TRBJ2-5
d_call: NA
clone_size: NA
v_call: TRBV12-3/TRBV12-4

cdr3_nt: TGTGCCGGGACTTATAGTGGGGCCACCTACGGGCAGTACTTC
cdr3_aa: CAGTYSGATYGQYF
j_call: TRBJ2-7
d_call: NA
clone_size: NA
v_call: TRBV6-1

cdr3_nt: TGCGCCAGTAGCCAAGAGGGGTCTACGGGGTGTGAGCAGTTCTTC
cdr3_aa: CASSQEGSTGCEQFF
j_call: TRBJ2-1
d_call: NA
clone_size: NA
v_call: TRBV4-1

cdr3_nt: TGCACCAGCAGCCATGACAGGGGGCGGGCAGACACGCAGTATTTT
cdr3_aa: CTSSHDRGRADTQYF
j_call: TRBJ2-3
d_call: TRBD1
clone_size: once
v_call: TRBV5-1

cdr3_nt: TGTGTCATCAGTTATCAAGATAGGCAGTATTTT
cdr3_aa: CVISYQDRQYF
j_call: TRBJ2-3
d_call: NA
clone_size: NA
v_call: TRBV10-3

cdr3_nt: TGCAGTGTTGTTCAGAATACGCAGTATTTT
cdr3_aa: CSVVQNTQYF
j_call: TRBJ2-3
d_call: NA
clone_size: NA
v_call: TRBV29-1

cdr3_nt: TGTGCTAGCAGCAAAGTCTACGGCTTTGAGGGAGGCTACACCTTC
cdr3_aa: CASSKVYGFEGGYTF
j_call: TRBJ1-2
d_call: NA
clone_size: NA
v_call: TRBV21-1

cdr3_nt: TGTGCCAGCAACGGAGGGGACGGTATGAACACTGAAGCTTTCTTT
cdr3_aa: CASNGGDGMNTEAFF
j_call: TRBJ1-1
d_call: NA
clone_size: once
v_call: TRBV5-6

cdr3_nt: TGTGCCAGCAGTTACTGGCGGGACGGTAACTACGAGCAGTACTTC
cdr3_aa: CASSYWRDGNYEQYF
j_call: TRBJ2-7
d_call: NA
clone_size: many
v_call: TRBV6-5

cdr3_nt: TGTGCCAGCAGCTACGGGGGACTAGCGTTAGCGACCCAGTACTTC
cdr3_aa: CASSYGGLALATQYF
j_call: TRBJ2-5
d_call: TRBD2
clone_size: many
v_call: TRBV28

cdr3_nt: TGTGCCAGCAGTCCGGACCCGACCGGGGAGCTGTTTTTT
cdr3_aa: CASSPDPTGELFF
j_call: TRBJ2-2
d_call: NA
clone_size: many
v_call: TRBV28

cdr3_nt: TGTGCCAGCAGCTCCGGTGGTGGAGCCTCAGATACGCAGTATTTT
cdr3_aa: CASSSGGGASDTQYF
j_call: TRBJ2-3
d_call: NA
clone_size: NA
v_call: TRBV11-3